This T cell receptor (beta chain) stems from a study of identical twins. With respect to this clonotype: Its cognate antigen is unknown.

Notes on the study in general: While abundant cord blood beta clonotypes carried fewer insertions, memory repertoires showed no such pattern. Compared with unrelated sharing, twin-shared out-of-frame alpha sequences had more low-probability sequences.

Template switching added a universal primer binding site, and final cDNA carried unique molecular identifiers. Each CDR3 protein is one row after TCRdb ran MiXCR on the 5' RACE reads. The sample has roughly 1,500,000 distinct CDR3 sequences, around 29% seen once; the top ten hold 0.25% to 0.3%. CDR1 and CDR2 (germline): MGHDK, SYGVNS. The CDR3 length is 19 residues. The chain is built from TRBV25-1 and TRBJ2-1; 10 positions agree with TRBD1. The J call may not be correct, given that the DNA end is closer to TRBJ2-7. Sequenced: cord blood. The clonotype comes from a newborn girl in good health. As DNA, the CDR3 is TGTGCCAGCAGTGTACCGGGACAGGGGTACCAAAGCTCCTATAATGAGCAGTACTTC. This codes for CASSVPGQGYQSSYNEQYF.